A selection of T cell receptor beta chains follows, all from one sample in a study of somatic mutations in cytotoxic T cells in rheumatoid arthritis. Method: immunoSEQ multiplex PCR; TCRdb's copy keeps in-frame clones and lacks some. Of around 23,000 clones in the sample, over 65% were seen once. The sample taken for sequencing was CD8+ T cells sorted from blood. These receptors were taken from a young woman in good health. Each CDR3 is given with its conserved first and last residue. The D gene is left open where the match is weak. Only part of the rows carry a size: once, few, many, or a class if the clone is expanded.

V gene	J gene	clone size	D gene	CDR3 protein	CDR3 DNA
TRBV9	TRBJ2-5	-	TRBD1	CASSPGTAGLETQYF	TGTGCCAGCAGCCCCGGGACAGCCGGTTTGGAGACCCAGTACTTC
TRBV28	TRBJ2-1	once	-	CASSFEGNYNEQFF	TGTGCCAGCTCATTTGAGGGAAACTACAATGAGCAGTTCTTC
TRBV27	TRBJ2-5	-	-	CASSLLGTTMETQYF	TGTGCCAGCAGTTTATTGGGGACAACTATGGAGACCCAGTACTTC
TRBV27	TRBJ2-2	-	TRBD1	CASSLWAGGSTGELFF	TGTGCCAGCAGTTTATGGGCAGGGGGTAGCACCGGGGAGCTGTTTTTT
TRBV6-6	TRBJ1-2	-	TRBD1	CASSYSSGGEGYTF	TGTGCCAGCAGTTACTCGTCAGGGGGTGAAGGCTACACCTTC
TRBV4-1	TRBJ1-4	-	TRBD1	CASSYRGTNEKLFF	TGCGCCAGCAGTTACAGGGGTACTAATGAAAAACTGTTTTTT
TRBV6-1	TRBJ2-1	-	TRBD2	CASSLAGVYEQFF	TGTGCCAGCAGCCTAGCGGGAGTCTATGAGCAGTTCTTC
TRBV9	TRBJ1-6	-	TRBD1	CASSGEEGANSPLHF	TGTGCCAGCAGCGGAGAGGAGGGGGCGAATTCACCCCTCCACTTT
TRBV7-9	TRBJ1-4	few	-	CASSLVSGLEKLFF	TGTGCCAGCAGCTTAGTATCAGGGCTTGAAAAACTGTTTTTT
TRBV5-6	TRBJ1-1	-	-	CASSLLRVTEAFF	TGTGCCAGCAGCTTATTACGGGTTACTGAAGCTTTCTTT
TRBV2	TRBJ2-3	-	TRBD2	CASSEWTSGGTSTDTQYF	TGTGCCAGCAGCGAATGGACTAGCGGGGGTACTAGCACAGATACGCAGTATTTT
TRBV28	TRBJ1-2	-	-	CASSFPVDGNYGYTF	TGTGCCAGCAGTTTTCCCGTCGACGGAAACTATGGCTACACCTTC
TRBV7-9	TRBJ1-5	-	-	CASSLGGGAQHF	TGTGCCAGCAGCTTAGGGGGGGGAGCCCAGCATTTT
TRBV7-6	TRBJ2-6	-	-	CASSLPGSGANVLTF	TGTGCCAGCAGCTTACCAGGGAGTGGGGCCAACGTCCTGACTTTC
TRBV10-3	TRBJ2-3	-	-	CAISEPESSTGRSTSTDTQYF	TGTGCCATCAGTGAGCCGGAGTCGAGCACGGGGCGGAGCACTAGCACAGATACGCAGTATTTT
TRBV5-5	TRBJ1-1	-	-	CASSLDVATGEAFF	TGTGCCAGCAGCTTGGATGTGGCGACAGGTGAAGCTTTCTTT
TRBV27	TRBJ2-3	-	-	CASSLFQDTDTQYF	TGTGCCAGCAGTTTATTCCAGGACACAGATACGCAGTATTTT